The 18 T cell receptor beta chains presented below share a single source sample, sequenced in a study. Each CDR3 protein is one row after TCRdb ran MiXCR on the 5' RACE reads. The table records 62,000 or so distinct CDR3 sequences, less than 25% of them present only once. The source material was memory CD4+ T cells sorted from a lymph node. The subset: memory CD4+ T cells, CD4+CD45RO+CD25-. Receptors originate from a female donor with breast cancer.

This clonotype was seen more than once but under ten times. J is TRBJ2-1 and V is TRBV5-1; D possibly uses TRBD1 or TRBD2 (5 bases each). CDR1 and CDR2 (germline): SGHRS, YFSETQ. V gave up 0 bases and J gave up 0 bases, with 7 bases separating them. The CDR3 sequence is 15 residues long. CDR3 nucleotides: TGCGCCAGCAGCTTGGAGGGGAGCTCCTACAATGAGCAGTTCTTC. Its translation is CASSLEGSSYNEQFF.

The V gene is TRBV2, the J gene TRBJ2-3; D is unresolved. This CDR3 comprises 13 residues. Per germline, CDR1 SNHLY and CDR2 FYNNEI. The V end lost 3 bases, the J end lost 4 bases, and 8 bases lay between the germline ends. The CDR3 nucleotides read TGTGCCAGCAGTGAGCAGGATTCAGATACGCAGTATTTT. This gives the protein CASSEQDSDTQYF.

This clonotype was observed a few times. The chain couples TRBV29-1 to TRBJ1-2; D is ambiguous. From germline, CDR1 is SQVTM and CDR2 ANQGSEA. The CDR3 is 13 amino acids. Between the trimmed V and J ends, which lost 1 base and 8 bases, there was a span of 14 bases. This CDR3 reads CSVEGGSSGGYTF. The CDR3 DNA reads as TGCAGCGTTGAAGGGGGAAGTTCTGGGGGCTACACCTTC.

The V and J genes are TRBV7-9 and TRBJ2-1; TRBD1 matches 7 bases. This CDR3 has 14 residues. The V and J ends lost 1 base and 10 bases, in that order; junction bases with no gene match: 7. CDR1 and CDR2 from the germline V gene are SEHNR and FQNEAQ (reference sequence). In DNA, the CDR3 is TGTGCCAGCAGCTTAGGGGACAGATTTGGGGAGCAGTTCTTC. This sequence encodes CASSLGDRFGEQFF. Looking up the rest from reference TRBV7-9 and TRBJ2-1 gives the full variable domain: DTGVSQNPRHKITKRGQNVTFRCDPISEHNRLYWYRQTLGQGPEFLTYFQNEAQLEKSRLLSDRFSAERPKGSFSTLEIQRTEQGDSAMYLCASSLGDRFGEQFFGPGTRLTVL.

V gene TRBV27 combines with J gene TRBJ1-1; D remains unclear. The germline CDR1 and CDR2 sequences are MNHEY and SMNVEV (reference sequence). V was pared by 8 bases and J by 9 bases, with 16 bases between. The CDR3 covers 12 residues. The CDR3 sequence is CASQTLPNKAFF. CDR3 coding DNA: TGTGCCAGCCAAACCCTCCCGAACAAAGCTTTCTTT.

Here the CDR3 DNA reads TGCGCCAGCAGAGGTGATACCCACCGTGGCTACACCTTC. It is translated as CASRGDTHRGYTF. The gene calls are TRBV5-1 and TRBJ1-2, with no clear D. V lost 5 bases and J 7 bases, leaving 15 bases between the germline ends. Germline V gene data show CDR1 as SGHRS and CDR2 as YFSETQ. The CDR3 consists of 13 residues.

This sequence joins TRBV18 and TRBJ1-1, with 10 nucleotides matching TRBD1. The CDR3 spans 18 residues. V gave up 6 bases and J gave up 0 bases; unmatched junction bases: 13. CDR1 is KGHSH, CDR2 LQKENI, per germline. CDR3 region: CASSPTGTGASMNTEAFF. The CDR3 DNA is TGTGCCAGCTCGCCTACCGGGACAGGGGCCTCGATGAACACTGAAGCTTTCTTT.

The chain joins TRBV6-1 to TRBJ1-1, with D tentatively TRBD1 (5 bases). Per germline, CDR1 MNHNS and CDR2 SASEGT. Trimming took 5 bases from V and 4 from J, leaving 14 bases between them. This CDR3 is 14 amino acids long. The CDR3 is CASSRDRQSTEAFF. The CDR3 DNA reads TGTGCCAGCAGTCGTGACAGACAAAGCACTGAAGCTTTCTTT.

This clonotype was counted many times. The V gene is TRBV10-3, the J gene TRBJ1-4, with D perhaps TRBD1 (5 bases). Per germline, CDR1 ENHRY and CDR2 SYGVKD. Trimming stripped 3 bases from V and 8 bases from J, with 10 bases between. CDR3 size: 13 residues. The CDR3 region has the DNA TGTGCCATCAGTGACAGGGCAGGAGAAAAACTGTTTTTT. Its translation is CAISDRAGEKLFF.

As concerns this clonotype: A read error may explain this, as a much larger clone is one base away. CDR3 loop: CASTSGVASGRRAVETRYF. CDR3 coding DNA: TGTGCCAGCACCTCAGGGGTGGCTAGCGGGAGAAGGGCGGTTGAGACCCGGTACTTC. The chain links TRBV28 to TRBJ2-5, with 10 bases aligning to TRBD2. The CDR3 is 19 amino acids. Per the germline V gene, CDR1 is MDHEN and CDR2 is SYDVKM.

This clonotype showed up many times. The J gene is TRBJ2-3, the V gene TRBV20-1; no firm D call. V gave up 0 bases and J gave up 4 bases, with 11 bases separating them. The CDR3 spans 14 residues. Per the germline V gene, CDR1 is DFQATT and CDR2 is SNEGSKA (reference sequence). CDR3 coding DNA: TGCAGTGCTAGAGACCCTAAAAACGCAGATACGCAGTATTTT. This translates into CSARDPKNADTQYF.

CDR3 amino acids: CSARDIRSGVVGGFF. The CDR3 bases are TGCAGTGCTAGAGATATTCGCAGCGGGGTTGTAGGTGGTTTCTTT. The chain uses TRBV20-1 and TRBJ1-1, with no clear D. The CDR3 spans 15 residues. Germline assignment: CDR1 DFQATT and CDR2 SNEGSKA (reference sequence). Trimming left V 0 bases short and J 13 bases short, with 24 bases between.

V usage is TRBV7-9 and J usage is TRBJ2-7; 10 bases line up with TRBD1. The CDR3 has 15 residues. J was trimmed by 3 bases and V by 4 bases; bases with no gene match: 6. Germline V gene sequence: CDR1 SEHNR, CDR2 FQNEAQ (reference sequence). The CDR3 spells CASSWTGTGVYEQYF. DNA of the CDR3: TGTGCCAGCAGCTGGACCGGGACAGGGGTCTACGAGCAGTACTTC.

This rearrangement joins TRBV23-1 to TRBJ2-7; tentatively, D is TRBD2 (6 bases). TRBV23-1 has ORF status, its function being uncertain. The V and J ends lost 8 bases and 4 bases respectively, with 18 bases between them. This CDR3 is built from 14 residues. DNA of the CDR3: TGCGCCAGCGATCCGGAGCTCGCGGGGTACGAGCAGTACTTC. This gives the protein CASDPELAGYEQYF.

The sample holds many counts of this clonotype. The CDR3: CASSLRGTGEETQYF. In DNA, the CDR3 is TGCGCCAGCAGCTTGCGTGGGACAGGGGAAGAGACCCAGTACTTC. This rearrangement joins TRBV5-1 to TRBJ2-5, with TRBD1 matching 10 bases. Germline values: CDR1 SGHRS, CDR2 YFSETQ. The J segment lost 3 bases and the V segment lost 1 base, leaving 3 bases of the junction unmatched. This CDR3 is built from 15 residues.

V and J are TRBV28 and TRBJ2-7; D remains ambiguous. From germline, CDR1 is MDHEN and CDR2 SYDVKM. CDR3 length: 12 residues. Trimming took off 6 bases at V and 3 bases at J, with 9 bases between the two ends. The CDR3 reads CASSLSFYEQYF. The CDR3 coding sequence is TGTGCCAGCAGCCTCAGCTTCTACGAGCAGTACTTC.

The table lists this clonotype with many counts. The J gene is TRBJ2-5, the V gene TRBV5-1, with D possibly TRBD2 on 7 matching bases. CDR1 is SGHRS, CDR2 YFSETQ, per germline. This CDR3 is built from 15 residues. The germline V and J ends were trimmed by 3 bases and 5 bases, with 17 bases remaining between them. The CDR3 bases are TGCGCCAGCAGCTGGACGGCGGGGGCGCGGGAGACCCAGTACTTC. As protein: CASSWTAGARETQYF.

This clonotype has just a few counts. The V gene is TRBV6-6, the J gene TRBJ1-2; 7 bases fit TRBD1. Germline V lookup: CDR1 MNHNY, CDR2 SVGAGI (reference sequence). Trimming at V came to 6 bases and at J to 1 base, leaving 14 bases not matched to a gene. The CDR3 contains 17 residues. CDR3 amino acids: CASSLLLGQDFNYGYTF. CDR3 sequence (DNA): TGTGCCAGCAGCTTACTTTTAGGACAGGACTTTAACTATGGCTACACCTTC.